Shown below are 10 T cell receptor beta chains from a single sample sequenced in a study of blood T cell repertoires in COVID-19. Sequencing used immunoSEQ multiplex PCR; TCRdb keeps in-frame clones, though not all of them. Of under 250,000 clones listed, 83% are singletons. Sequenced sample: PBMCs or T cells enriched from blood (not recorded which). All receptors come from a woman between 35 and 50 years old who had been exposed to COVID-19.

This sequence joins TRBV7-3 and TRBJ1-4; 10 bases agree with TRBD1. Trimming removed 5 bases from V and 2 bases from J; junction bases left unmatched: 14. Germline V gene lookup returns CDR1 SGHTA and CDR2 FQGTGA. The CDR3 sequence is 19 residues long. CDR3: CASSTTRDRGRLTNEKLFF. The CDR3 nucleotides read TGTGCCAGCAGCACAACACGGGACAGGGGTAGGCTGACTAATGAAAAACTGTTTTTT.

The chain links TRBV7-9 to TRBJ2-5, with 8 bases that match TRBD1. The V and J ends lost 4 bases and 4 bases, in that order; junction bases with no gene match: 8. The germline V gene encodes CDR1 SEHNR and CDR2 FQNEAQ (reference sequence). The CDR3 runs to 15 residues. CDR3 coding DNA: TGTGCCAGCAGCTCGCAGGGGGCAGGGACAGAGACCCAGTACTTC. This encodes CASSSQGAGTETQYF.

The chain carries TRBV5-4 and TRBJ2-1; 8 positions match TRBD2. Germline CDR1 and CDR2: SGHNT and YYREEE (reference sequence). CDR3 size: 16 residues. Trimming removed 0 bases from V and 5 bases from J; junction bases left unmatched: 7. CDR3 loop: CASSLAIGGAHNEQFF. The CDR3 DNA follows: TGTGCCAGCAGCTTGGCCATCGGGGGGGCACACAATGAGCAGTTCTTC.

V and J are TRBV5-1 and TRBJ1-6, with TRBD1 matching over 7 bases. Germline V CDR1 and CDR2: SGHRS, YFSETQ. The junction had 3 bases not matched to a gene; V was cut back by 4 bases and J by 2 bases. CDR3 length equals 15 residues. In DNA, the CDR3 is TGCGCCAGCAGCGCCGGGACAGCCTATAATTCACCCCTCCACTTT. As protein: CASSAGTAYNSPLHF.

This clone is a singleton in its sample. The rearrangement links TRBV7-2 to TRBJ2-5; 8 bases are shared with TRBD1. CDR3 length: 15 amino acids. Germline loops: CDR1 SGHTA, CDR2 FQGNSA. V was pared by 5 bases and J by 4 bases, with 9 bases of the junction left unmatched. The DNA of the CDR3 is TGTGCCAGCAGCCCCGGCAGGGGGCAGGGAGAGACCCAGTACTTC. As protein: CASSPGRGQGETQYF.

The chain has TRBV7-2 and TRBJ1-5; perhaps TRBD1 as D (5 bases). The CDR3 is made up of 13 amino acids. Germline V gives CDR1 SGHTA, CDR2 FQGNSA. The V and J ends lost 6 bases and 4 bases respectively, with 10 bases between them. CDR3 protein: CASRQGTNQPQHF. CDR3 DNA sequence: TGTGCCAGCAGGCAGGGAACAAATCAGCCCCAGCATTTT.

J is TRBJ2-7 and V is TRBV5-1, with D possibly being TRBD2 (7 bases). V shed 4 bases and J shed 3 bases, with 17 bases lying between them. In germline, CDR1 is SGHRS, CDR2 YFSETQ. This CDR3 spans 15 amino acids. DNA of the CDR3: TGCGCCAGCAGCGGGGGCCTGGGACTAAACTACGAGCAGTACTTC. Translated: CASSGGLGLNYEQYF. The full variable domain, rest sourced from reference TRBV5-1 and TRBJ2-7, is KAGVTQTPRYLIKTRGQQVTLSCSPISGHRSVSWYQQTPGQGLQFLFEYFSETQRNKGNFPGRFSGRQFSNSRSEMNVSTLELGDSALYLCASSGGLGLNYEQYFGPGTRLTVT.

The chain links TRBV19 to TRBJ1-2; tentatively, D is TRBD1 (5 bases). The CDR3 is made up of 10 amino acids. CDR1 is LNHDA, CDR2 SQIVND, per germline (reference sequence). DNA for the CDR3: TGTGCTTCCGGGGGACTGGACTACACCTTC. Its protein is CASGGLDYTF.

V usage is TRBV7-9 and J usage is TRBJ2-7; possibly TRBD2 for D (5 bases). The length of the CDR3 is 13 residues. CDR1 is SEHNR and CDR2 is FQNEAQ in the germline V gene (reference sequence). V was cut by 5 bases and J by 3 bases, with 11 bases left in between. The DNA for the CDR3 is TGTGCCAGCAGCCGGACGGAGGACTACGAGCAGTACTTC. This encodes CASSRTEDYEQYF.

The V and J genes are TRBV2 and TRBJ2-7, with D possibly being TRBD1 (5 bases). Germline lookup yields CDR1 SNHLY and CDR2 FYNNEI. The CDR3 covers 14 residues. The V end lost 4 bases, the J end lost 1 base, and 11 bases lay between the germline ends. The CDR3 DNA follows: TGTGCCAGCAGTGGGGCAGGGTGGTCCTACGAGCAGTACTTC. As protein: CASSGAGWSYEQYF. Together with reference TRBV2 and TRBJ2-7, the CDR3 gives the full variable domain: EPEVTQTPSHQVTQMGQEVILRCVPISNHLYFYWYRQILGQKVEFLVSFYNNEISEKSEIFDDQFSVERPDGSNFTLKIRSTKLEDSAMYFCASSGAGWSYEQYFGPGTRLTVT.